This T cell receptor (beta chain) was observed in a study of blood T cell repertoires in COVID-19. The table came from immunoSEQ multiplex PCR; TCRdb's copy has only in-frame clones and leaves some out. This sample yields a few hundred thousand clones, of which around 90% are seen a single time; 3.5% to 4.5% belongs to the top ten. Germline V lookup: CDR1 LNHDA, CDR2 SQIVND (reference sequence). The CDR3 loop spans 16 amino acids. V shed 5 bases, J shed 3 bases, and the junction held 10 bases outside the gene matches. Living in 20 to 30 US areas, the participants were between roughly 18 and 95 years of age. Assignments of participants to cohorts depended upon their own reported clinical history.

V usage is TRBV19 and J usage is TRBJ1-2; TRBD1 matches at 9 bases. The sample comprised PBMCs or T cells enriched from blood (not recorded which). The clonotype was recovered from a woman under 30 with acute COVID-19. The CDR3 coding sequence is TGTGCCAGTAGTCAAGTGGGACAGGGTCGGCACTATGGCTACACCTTC. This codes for CASSQVGQGRHYGYTF.